The 27 T cell receptor beta chains below all came from one sample that was sequenced in a study of blood T cell repertoires in COVID-19. Generated by immunoSEQ multiplex PCR, the TCRdb table keeps only in-frame clones and is missing some. This table has about 140,000 clones, roughly 88% appearing once. Sequenced input: peripheral blood. The source of these receptors is an older woman with acute or convalescent COVID-19.

V is TRBV4-3 and J is TRBJ2-1, with TRBD2 identical over 11 bases. J was trimmed by 0 bases and V by 2 bases; bases with no gene match: 6. The V gene's germline CDR1 is LGHNA and CDR2 YSLEER. This CDR3 is 18 amino acids long. The CDR3 sequence is CASSQRVLAGGSYNEQFF. For the CDR3, the DNA is TGCGCCAGCAGCCAAAGGGTCCTAGCGGGGGGCTCCTACAATGAGCAGTTCTTC.

The chain couples TRBV7-8 to TRBJ1-3; no definite D call. This CDR3 contains 15 residues. Germline CDR1 reads SGHVS; CDR2 reads FQNEAQ. V was trimmed by 1 base and J by 0 bases, leaving 7 bases between them. CDR3 sequence: CASSLDGNSGNTIYF. Written as DNA, the CDR3 is TGTGCCAGCAGCTTAGACGGGAACTCTGGAAACACCATATATTTT. Complete variable domain (other parts from reference TRBV7-8 and TRBJ1-3): GAGVSQSPRYKVAKRGQDVALRCDPISGHVSLFWYQQALGQGPEFLTYFQNEAQLDKSGLPSDRFFAERPEGSVSTLKIQRTQQEDSAVYLCASSLDGNSGNTIYFGEGSWLTVV.

The chain couples TRBV15 to TRBJ1-5; D call uncertain. This CDR3 contains 16 residues. V was trimmed by 5 bases and J by 6 bases, leaving 20 bases between them. Germline V lookup: CDR1 LNHNV, CDR2 YYDKDF (reference sequence). The CDR3 protein is CATSPANSLGGQPQHF. The CDR3 DNA reads as TGTGCCACCAGCCCCGCGAACTCACTCGGAGGTCAGCCCCAGCATTTT. Variable domain in full (rest from reference TRBV15 and TRBJ1-5): DAMVIQNPRYQVTQFGKPVTLSCSQTLNHNVMYWYQQKSSQAPKLLFHYYDKDFNNEADTPDNFQSRRPNTSFCFLDIRSPGLGDTAMYLCATSPANSLGGQPQHFGDGTRLSIL.

The chain uses TRBV30 and TRBJ1-3, with D unresolved. Germline CDR1 reads GTSNPN; CDR2 reads SVGIG (reference sequence). The CDR3 spans 11 residues. Deletions cut 5 bases from V and 4 bases from J, with 6 bases between. The CDR3 protein is CAWSGGNTIYF. DNA of the CDR3: TGTGCCTGGTCCGGGGGAAACACCATATATTTT.

The chain is built from TRBV7-5 and TRBJ2-3; the table's D gene call, TRBD2, was not cross checked with the DNA. TRBV7-5 is a listed pseudogene. The length of the CDR3 is 16 residues. CDR3 amino acids: CARSLPAGGVADTQYF. CDR3 bases: TGTGCCAGAAGCTTACCGGCGGGGGGGGTTGCAGATACGCAGTATTTT.

The chain couples TRBV7-6 to TRBJ2-2, with TRBD1 as a possible D gene (6 bases). This CDR3 region has 16 residues. Germline lookup yields CDR1 SGHVS and CDR2 FNYEAQ. V lost 4 bases and J lost 3, with 15 bases in between. The CDR3 sequence: CASSSHRQVHTGELFF. The CDR3 region has the DNA TGTGCCAGCAGCTCCCATAGACAGGTCCACACCGGGGAGCTGTTTTTT.

This chain connects TRBV19 to TRBJ1-1; the D gene is possibly TRBD1 (6 bases). The length of the CDR3 is 13 residues. The germline V and J ends were trimmed by 3 bases and 4 bases, with 9 bases remaining between them. CDR1 is LNHDA, CDR2 SQIVND, per germline (reference sequence). The CDR3 spells CASSMPRGTEAFF. CDR3 DNA sequence: TGTGCCAGTAGTATGCCCAGGGGCACTGAAGCTTTCTTT.

The chain is built from TRBV29-1 and TRBJ2-7; D is possibly TRBD1 (6 bases). The V and J ends lost 6 bases and 7 bases respectively, with 19 bases between them. CDR3 size: 13 residues. Germline CDR1 is SQVTM and CDR2 is ANQGSEA. The CDR3, as DNA: TGCAGCGTACGTCAGACAGGTCCGGGGGAGCAGTACTTC. As protein: CSVRQTGPGEQYF.

This clone was detected only once. The V gene is TRBV7-9, the J gene TRBJ1-2; 7 bases line up with TRBD1. The germline CDR1 and CDR2 sequences are SEHNR and FQNEAQ (reference sequence). This CDR3 region has 14 residues. J was trimmed by 0 bases and V by 7 bases; bases with no gene match: 5. The CDR3 sequence is CASTHGTANYGYTF. The CDR3 DNA reads TGTGCCAGCACCCACGGGACAGCTAACTATGGCTACACCTTC.

As concerns this clone: Within the sample, other DNA sequences also encode this same CDR3. The rearrangement joins TRBV11-2 to TRBJ1-1; D is unclear. This CDR3 is built from 11 residues. Trimming pared 3 bases from V and 5 bases from J, leaving 4 bases between. Germline assignment: CDR1 SGHAT and CDR2 FQNNGV. The CDR3 nucleotides read TGTGCCAGCAGCTTGTATACTGAAGCTTTCTTT. As protein: CASSLYTEAFF.

The chain combines TRBV28 with TRBJ1-6, with D tentatively TRBD1 (6 bases). In germline, CDR1 is MDHEN, CDR2 SYDVKM. Trimming stripped 5 bases from V and 4 bases from J, with 9 bases between. This CDR3 comprises 14 residues. The CDR3 sequence: CASSKTGYNSPLHF. For the CDR3, the DNA is TGTGCCAGCAGTAAAACAGGGTATAATTCACCCCTCCACTTT.

The V gene is TRBV7-3, the J gene TRBJ2-2; TRBD1 matches at 9 bases. Trimming cost V 6 bases and J 3 bases; bases outside gene matches: 5. Germline loops: CDR1 SGHTA, CDR2 FQGTGA. The CDR3 has 15 amino acids. CDR3 nucleotides: TGTGCCAGCAGGCCCGGGACAGGGTACACCGGGGAGCTGTTTTTT. Amino acids: CASRPGTGYTGELFF.

The rearrangement uses TRBV7-3 and TRBJ2-3; D perhaps matches TRBD1 (5 bases). Looked up from germline, CDR1 is SGHTA and CDR2 is FQGTGA. Trimming left V 5 bases short and J 3 bases short, with 18 bases between. This CDR3 comprises 16 residues. The CDR3 reads CASSRFTGLGTDTQYF. CDR3 nucleotides: TGTGCCAGCAGCCGCTTCACAGGTCTAGGAACAGATACGCAGTATTTT. The full variable domain, its missing parts supplied by reference TRBV7-3 and TRBJ2-3, is GAGVSQTPSNKVTEKGKYVELRCDPISGHTALYWYRQSLGQGPEFLIYFQGTGAADDSGLPNDRFFAVRPEGSVSTLKIQRTERGDSAVYLCASSRFTGLGTDTQYFGPGTRLTVL.

This sequence joins TRBV5-1 and TRBJ1-2, with 11 nucleotides matching TRBD1. J gave up 5 bases and V 2 bases, and 2 bases lay outside the gene matches. CDR1 SGHRS and CDR2 YFSETQ come from the germline V gene. This CDR3 spans 14 amino acids. CDR3 in amino acids: CASSFGTGGYGYTF. CDR3 coding DNA: TGCGCCAGCAGCTTCGGGACAGGGGGTTATGGCTACACCTTC. Combining the CDR3 with reference TRBV5-1 and TRBJ1-2 gives the whole variable domain KAGVTQTPRYLIKTRGQQVTLSCSPISGHRSVSWYQQTPGQGLQFLFEYFSETQRNKGNFPGRFSGRQFSNSRSEMNVSTLELGDSALYLCASSFGTGGYGYTFGSGTRLTVV.

The chain joins TRBV5-5 to TRBJ2-7; 9 bases agree with TRBD1. V trimming: 0 bases; J trimming: 3 bases; junction bases outside the gene matches: 4. The CDR3 extends over 15 amino acids. Per the germline V gene, CDR1 is SGHKS and CDR2 is YYEKEE (reference sequence). CDR3 bases: TGTGCCAGCAGCTTGGTGGGGGGACAGGGCTACGAGCAGTACTTC. Its translation is CASSLVGGQGYEQYF.

The J gene is TRBJ2-2, the V gene TRBV3-1 (or the pseudogene TRBV3-2), with D unresolved. Germline V gene data show CDR1 as LGHDT and CDR2 as YNNKEL (reference sequence). V was pared by 4 bases and J by 7 bases, with 16 bases between. The CDR3 length is 15 residues. The CDR3 bases are TGTGCCAGCAGCCCATCGGAATCCGCGGTCGGGGAGCTGTTTTTT. Translated: CASSPSESAVGELFF.

This clone was seen a few times. The chain is built from TRBV29-1 and TRBJ2-1; 7 positions match TRBD1. After removal of 3 bases from V and 1 base from J, the junction contained 0 bases not matched to a gene. The CDR3 length is 13 residues. CDR1 is SQVTM and CDR2 is ANQGSEA in the germline V gene. Here the CDR3 reads CSVDRGSYNEQFF. The CDR3 DNA is TGCAGCGTTGACAGGGGGTCCTACAATGAGCAGTTCTTC.

J is TRBJ1-3 and V is TRBV28; D might be TRBD1 (5 bases). The V end lost 8 bases, the J end lost 4 bases, and 21 bases lay between the germline ends. Germline-derived CDR1 and CDR2 are MDHEN and SYDVKM. This CDR3 has 16 amino acids. CDR3 sequence: CASDGTTRDSGNTIYF. In DNA form, the CDR3 reads TGTGCCAGCGACGGGACCACCCGGGACTCGGGAAACACCATATATTTT.

This sequence joins TRBV7-6 and TRBJ2-3, with 9 nucleotides matching TRBD2. The V gene's germline CDR1 is SGHVS and CDR2 FNYEAQ. The CDR3 runs to 14 residues. V trimming: 6 bases; J trimming: 4 bases; junction bases outside the gene matches: 5. This chain's CDR3 is CASSPRTSADTQYF. The CDR3 coding sequence is TGTGCCAGCAGTCCCCGGACTAGCGCAGATACGCAGTATTTT. Full variable domain (remainder filled in from reference TRBV7-6 and TRBJ2-3): GAGVSQSPRYKVTKRGQDVALRCDPISGHVSLYWYRQALGQGPEFLTYFNYEAQQDKSGLPNDRFSAERPEGSISTLTIQRTEQRDSAMYRCASSPRTSADTQYFGPGTRLTVL.

The rearrangement links TRBV28 to TRBJ2-4; a possible D gene is TRBD1 (5 bases). Trimming removed 4 bases from V and 5 bases from J, with 18 bases in between. The CDR3 length is 16 residues. Germline loops: CDR1 MDHEN, CDR2 SYDVKM. The CDR3 here is CASSSISGTGQNIQYF. CDR3 bases: TGTGCCAGCAGTTCTATATCTGGAACAGGACAAAACATTCAGTACTTC.

V gene TRBV28 combines with J gene TRBJ2-7, with 11 bases aligning to TRBD1. CDR3 length: 14 amino acids. CDR1 is MDHEN and CDR2 is SYDVKM in the germline V gene. V gave up 5 bases and J gave up 4 bases; unmatched junction bases: 4. CDR3 sequence: CASSGTGGSYEQYF. In DNA form, the CDR3 reads TGTGCCAGCAGTGGGACAGGGGGTTCATACGAGCAGTACTTC.

In DNA form, the CDR3 reads TGTGCCAGCAGCTTAGTCAGCAGGGTCGAAGCTTTCTTT. Its protein product is CASSLVSRVEAFF. This chain connects TRBV7-9 to TRBJ1-1; D may be TRBD1 (5 bases). CDR3 length: 13 amino acids. The V gene lost 1 base and the J gene lost 8 bases, with 11 bases spanning the gap. The V gene's germline CDR1 is SEHNR and CDR2 FQNEAQ (reference sequence).

This sequence joins TRBV5-1 and TRBJ2-2; no clear D. V lost 5 bases and J lost 0, with 11 bases in between. Germline loops: CDR1 SGHRS, CDR2 YFSETQ. CDR3 length: 15 residues. CDR3 sequence (DNA): TGCGCCAGCAGAATCCCCCTCTCGAACACCGGGGAGCTGTTTTTT. Amino acid sequence: CASRIPLSNTGELFF.

The rearrangement joins TRBV28 to TRBJ1-5; 8 bases match TRBD1. Germline values: CDR1 MDHEN, CDR2 SYDVKM. This CDR3 has 18 amino acids. Trimming cost V 6 bases and J 2 bases; bases outside gene matches: 15. CDR3 sequence: CASSPGTGGSWGNQPQHF. CDR3 DNA sequence: TGTGCCAGCAGCCCCGGGACAGGAGGGTCGTGGGGCAATCAGCCCCAGCATTTT.

The chain uses TRBV7-9 and TRBJ2-1; TRBD2 aligns across 11 bases. After removal of 3 bases from V and 6 bases from J, the junction contained 7 bases not matched to a gene. The CDR3 sequence is 16 residues long. Per the germline V gene, CDR1 is SEHNR and CDR2 is FQNEAQ (reference sequence). The CDR3 nucleotides are TGTGCCAGCAGCTTCCCCTTGCTAGCGGGGGGCAATGAGCAGTTCTTC. Amino acid sequence: CASSFPLLAGGNEQFF.

The chain links TRBV6-5 to TRBJ1-6; TRBD1 agrees at 7 bases. The CDR3 length is 15 residues. The V gene's germline CDR1 is MNHEY and CDR2 SVGAGI. Trimming took 4 bases from V and 5 from J; bases not matched to a gene: 5. The CDR3 sequence: CASSFRDRDNSPLHF. The CDR3 DNA reads as TGTGCCAGCAGTTTCCGGGACAGAGATAATTCACCCCTCCACTTT.

V gene TRBV5-4 combines with J gene TRBJ2-1, with D possibly TRBD1 on 6 matching bases. CDR3 length: 14 residues. Trimming left V 2 bases short and J 5 bases short, with 11 bases between. CDR1 is SGHNT, CDR2 YYREEE, per germline (reference sequence). As DNA, the CDR3 is TGTGCCAGCAGCTTAACAGGGCGGCACAATGAGCAGTTCTTC. It codes for CASSLTGRHNEQFF.